This is a list of T cell receptor beta chains from one sample in a study of T cell repertoires in cytomegalovirus infection. The antigens for these receptors are not known. TCRdb re-called the reads through MiXCR, storing one row per CDR3 protein. The table records about 830,000 distinct CDR3 sequences, approximately 32% of them present only once. The source material was cultured CD8+ T cells from PBMCs, sampled from culture after CMV antigen stimulation. The receptors were gathered from a human donor in good health (CMV status not recorded). Some clones in this sample may be carry-over from other donors' samples. Both conserved end residues are part of each CDR3. D genes are given only for firm matches. Clone size is not always given. Where it is, it says once, few, many or a class for expanded clones.

clone_size,d_call,v_call,j_call,cdr3_nt,cdr3_aa
-,-,TRBV27,TRBJ2-5,TGTGCCAGCAGTTACAGGGCCCGGGGGGAGACCCAGTACTTC,CASSYRARGETQYF
-,-,TRBV12-3/TRBV12-4,TRBJ2-5,TGTGCCAGCAGTTTAGCCCCAGGGTCAGAGACCCAGTACTTC,CASSLAPGSETQYF
-,-,TRBV12-5,TRBJ1-1,TGTGCTAGTTGCACTGGAGCGAGCACTGAAGCTTTCTTT,CASCTGASTEAFF
few,-,TRBV7-6,TRBJ2-3,TGTGCCAGCAGCCATCAATCCCTTCTGGGAGATACGCAGTATTTT,CASSHQSLLGDTQYF
few,-,TRBV4-3,TRBJ2-4,TGCGCCAGCAGCCATTCCCCGAGCCAGGACATTCAGTACTTC,CASSHSPSQDIQYF
-,-,TRBV27,TRBJ2-3,TGTGCCAGCAGTTTCGGACAGAAGGTCACAGATACGCAGTATTTT,CASSFGQKVTDTQYF
-,TRBD1,TRBV11-3,TRBJ1-1,TGTGCCAGCAGCTTAGGAACTCAGGGGGCAGAGGACACTGAAGCTTTCTTT,CASSLGTQGAEDTEAFF
-,TRBD2,TRBV27,TRBJ2-5,TGTGCCAGCGCCTTGGGGGTGGCGGGGGGGCTTAGGGAGACCCAGTACTTC,CASALGVAGGLRETQYF
-,TRBD1,TRBV15,TRBJ2-7,TGTGCCACCAGCAGGCCGGACAGGGCCGAGTACGAGCAGTACTTC,CATSRPDRAEYEQYF
-,-,TRBV18,TRBJ2-7,TGTGCCAGCTCACCCCCAGGCCGGGACGGATCCTACGAGCAGTACTTC,CASSPPGRDGSYEQYF
-,-,TRBV7-9,TRBJ2-7,TGTGCCAGCAGCTTAGACTACCAGCGGGACGAGCAGTACTTC,CASSLDYQRDEQYF
-,TRBD1,TRBV27,TRBJ1-1,TGTGCCAGCAGTTTAGCTGCAGGGGGCTTTTCTGAAGCTTTCTTT,CASSLAAGGFSEAFF
few,TRBD1,TRBV19,TRBJ1-1,TGTGCCAGTAGTATAATTGCAGGGGGCACTGAAGCTTTCTTT,CASSIIAGGTEAFF
few,TRBD2,TRBV6-6,TRBJ2-7,TGTGCCAGCAGTTACGGCTCTAGCGGGGGGGGCGAGCAGTACTTC,CASSYGSSGGGEQYF
few,-,TRBV20-1,TRBJ2-5,TGCAGTGCTAGAGAAGGGGTGAGAAAAGAGACCCAGTACTTC,CSAREGVRKETQYF
few,TRBD2,TRBV6-5,TRBJ2-2,TGTGCCAGCAGTTACTATAGCGGGGGGCCCGACAACACCGGGGAGCTGTTTTTT,CASSYYSGGPDNTGELFF
many,TRBD1,TRBV7-6,TRBJ2-7,TGTGCCAGCAGCTTACCAGGGGGCGGCGACGAGCAGTACTTC,CASSLPGGGDEQYF
few,TRBD1,TRBV6-2/TRBV6-3,TRBJ2-3,TGTGCCAGCAGTTTTCTCGGAATAGGACAGGGATACACAGATACGCAGTATTTT,CASSFLGIGQGYTDTQYF
-,-,TRBV12-3/TRBV12-4,TRBJ2-1,TGTGCCAGCAGTCAGGGTGTTTTGGACAATGAGCAGTTCTTC,CASSQGVLDNEQFF
-,TRBD1,TRBV5-1,TRBJ1-1,TGCGCCAGCAGCTTGTCCGGGACAGGGGTGACGGGAACTGAAGCTTTCTTT,CASSLSGTGVTGTEAFF
few,-,TRBV6-2/TRBV6-3,TRBJ2-7,TGTGCCAGCATATTGGACGGGGGACCCGACTACGAGCAGTACTTC,CASILDGGPDYEQYF
-,-,TRBV6-6,TRBJ2-7,TGTGCCAGCAGTTACTCGATACCCGGTAAAGGGCCCTACGAGCAGTACTTC,CASSYSIPGKGPYEQYF
-,-,TRBV10-2,TRBJ1-2,TGCGCCAGCAGATTCGCCCGAGAAGGAGGCTACACCTTC,CASRFAREGGYTF
-,-,TRBV19,TRBJ1-2,TGTGCCAGTAGTGGGGTTCGCTATGGCTACACCTTC,CASSGVRYGYTF
-,-,TRBV20-1,TRBJ1-1,TGCAGTGCTCCTGACTCCAAAGCAGGGGTAAGGAACACTGAAGCTTTCTTT,CSAPDSKAGVRNTEAFF
few,-,TRBV5-6,TRBJ2-3,TGTGCCAGCTTCCGTTTTCCCGACTACACAGATACGCAGTATTTT,CASFRFPDYTDTQYF
once,-,TRBV20-1,TRBJ1-5,TGCAGTGCTAGGGAAGACGGAGAATATCAGCCCCAGCATTTT,CSAREDGEYQPQHF